This T cell receptor beta chain was observed in a study of CD8+ T cells in alopecia areata. Overall study: Scoring of severity for treated patients was based on percentage of affected scalp area.

The V end lost 4 bases, the J end lost 0 bases, and 6 bases lay between the germline ends. Germline V CDR1 and CDR2: SQVTM, ANQGSEA. The CDR3 is made up of 12 amino acids. The treatment here: oral pan-JAK inhibitor, 5-10 mg twice daily. In each case, RNA was isolated and then reverse transcribed into cDNA as the sequencing template. Generated by immunoSEQ multiplex PCR, the TCRdb table keeps only in-frame clones and is missing some. The data show 150,000 to 250,000 clones, with 58% seen just once and approximately 5.1% held by the top ten. This receptor was identified in a human donor with alopecia areata. The rearrangement uses TRBV29-1 and TRBJ1-2, with D unresolved. The source was CD4+ T cells sorted from blood, collected at week 24, from a patient treated with tofacitinib. The CDR3 DNA is TGCAGCGTTGGGGGAGCTAACTATGGCTACACCTTC. Its protein product is CSVGGANYGYTF.